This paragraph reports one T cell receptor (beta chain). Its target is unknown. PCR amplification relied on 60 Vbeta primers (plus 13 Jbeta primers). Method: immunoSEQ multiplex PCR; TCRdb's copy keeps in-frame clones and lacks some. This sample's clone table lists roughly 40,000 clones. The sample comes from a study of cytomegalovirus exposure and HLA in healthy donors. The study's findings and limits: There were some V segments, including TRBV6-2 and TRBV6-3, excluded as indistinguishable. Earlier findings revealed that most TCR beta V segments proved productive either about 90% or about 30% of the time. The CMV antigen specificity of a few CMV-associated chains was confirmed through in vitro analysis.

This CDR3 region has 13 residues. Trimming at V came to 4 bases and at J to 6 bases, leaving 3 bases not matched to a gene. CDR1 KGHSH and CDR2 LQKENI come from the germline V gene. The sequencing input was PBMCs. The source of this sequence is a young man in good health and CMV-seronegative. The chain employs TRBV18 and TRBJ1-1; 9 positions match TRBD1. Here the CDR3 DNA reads TGTGCCAGCTCACTCGACAGGGGGGCTGAAGCTTTCTTT. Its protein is CASSLDRGAEAFF.